Below are 20 T cell receptor beta chains sequenced from a single sample in a study of T cells in Graves' hyperthyroidism and ophthalmopathy. The investigators amplified TCR beta CDR3 regions from RNA transcripts. When the TCR CDR3 underwent first-round RT-PCR, the HTBI primer set was used. Using its own MiXCR run on the multiplex PCR reads, TCRdb lists one record per CDR3 protein. This table has about half a million distinct CDR3 sequences, just under 20% appearing once. Sequencing was carried out using blood. All receptors come from a man aged 40-50 years with Graves' ophthalmopathy.

This clonotype was observed a handful of times. The chain recombines TRBV6-1 with TRBJ2-7; D gene unclear. This CDR3 is built from 13 residues. The germline V and J ends were trimmed by 7 bases and 0 bases, with 10 bases remaining between them. Germline values: CDR1 MNHNS, CDR2 SASEGT. The CDR3 DNA is TGTGCCAGCACCTACAGCGACTCCTACGAGCAGTACTTC. This translates into CASTYSDSYEQYF.

This clonotype was observed a few times. This rearrangement joins TRBV7-9 to TRBJ1-1, with D maybe TRBD1 (5 bases). This CDR3 comprises 17 residues. V was shortened by 1 base and J by 8 bases, with 23 bases between the two germline ends. Germline CDR1 SEHNR, CDR2 FQNEAQ (reference sequence). For the CDR3, the DNA is TGTGCCAGCAGCTTAGGCCCCCGGGGGGGTGGCGTGAGCGAAGCTTTCTTT. As protein: CASSLGPRGGGVSEAFF.

This clonotype was detected only a few times. J is TRBJ2-2 and V is TRBV4-1; a possible D gene is TRBD1 (5 bases). CDR1 is MGHRA, CDR2 YSYEKL, per germline. V dropped 1 base and J dropped 3 bases, with 15 bases sitting between them. The CDR3 totals 17 residues. CDR3 amino acids: CASSQAGSGWDTGELFF. In DNA form, the CDR3 reads TGCGCCAGCAGCCAAGCGGGTTCAGGGTGGGACACCGGGGAGCTGTTTTTT.

There are many counts of this clonotype. The chain links TRBV14 to TRBJ2-7; D is uncertain. The CDR3 has 13 residues. V lost 1 base and J 9 bases, leaving 13 bases between the germline ends. Looked up from germline, CDR1 is SGHDN and CDR2 is FVKESK. CDR3 sequence reads: CASSQALHMGQYF. Written as DNA, the CDR3 is TGTGCCAGCAGCCAAGCACTCCATATGGGGCAGTACTTC.

This clonotype was counted between two and nine times. The V call is TRBV6-1, the J call TRBJ2-1, with 9 nucleotides matching TRBD2. The CDR3 spans 17 residues. Germline V gives CDR1 MNHNS, CDR2 SASEGT. V lost 0 bases, J lost 5 bases, and 8 bases stayed unmatched. CDR3 nucleotides: TGTGCCAGCAGTGAAGCTATTAGCGGGAGTTTAAACAATGAGCAGTTCTTC. Translating it yields CASSEAISGSLNNEQFF.

The chain links TRBV5-4 to TRBJ2-5, with TRBD2 as a possible D gene (6 bases). CDR1 is SGHNT, CDR2 YYREEE, per germline (reference sequence). V was cut by 0 bases and J by 2 bases, with 11 bases left in between. The CDR3 is 15 amino acids. CDR3 sequence reads: CASSLGSGPQETQYF. The CDR3 coding sequence is TGTGCCAGCAGCTTGGGTAGCGGCCCACAAGAGACCCAGTACTTC.

The V gene is TRBV5-1, the J gene TRBJ2-5; 9 nucleotides align to TRBD1. V gave up 4 bases and J gave up 5 bases; unmatched junction bases: 9. This CDR3 has 15 amino acids. Germline V gene lookup returns CDR1 SGHRS and CDR2 YFSETQ. The CDR3 protein is CASSAGQGVRETQYF. The CDR3 DNA reads as TGCGCCAGCAGCGCGGGACAGGGAGTGAGGGAGACCCAGTACTTC.

This clonotype was seen ten or more times. The chain joins TRBV20-1 to TRBJ1-1; TRBD1 matches at 9 bases. CDR1 is DFQATT and CDR2 is SNEGSKA in the germline V gene (reference sequence). The CDR3 spans 14 residues. The trim removed 0 bases at V and 4 bases at J, leaving 3 bases unmatched. As DNA, the CDR3 is TGCAGTGCTAGAGAACAACAGGGGGCCACTGAAGCTTTCTTT. Translating it yields CSAREQQGATEAFF.

Many counts were recorded for this clonotype. The V gene is TRBV20-1, the J gene TRBJ2-3; a weak D match, TRBD1 (5 bases). This CDR3 has 15 residues. Per germline, CDR1 DFQATT and CDR2 SNEGSKA (reference sequence). CDR3 DNA sequence: TGCAGCGCCCTGGAAGGGGTCCTAAACACAGATACGCAGTATTTT. It translates to CSALEGVLNTDTQYF.

This clonotype has a handful of counts. This chain uses TRBV5-1 with TRBJ2-5; 12 nucleotides agree with TRBD2. Germline V gene lookup returns CDR1 SGHRS and CDR2 YFSETQ. V lost 5 bases to trimming and J lost 1 base; unmatched junction nucleotides: 6. The CDR3 runs 16 residues. The CDR3 reads CASRPGTSGPQETQYF. In DNA form, the CDR3 reads TGCGCCAGCAGACCTGGGACTAGCGGGCCCCAAGAGACCCAGTACTTC.

This clonotype was seen more than once but under ten times. V and J are TRBV2 and TRBJ2-7; D is unresolved. The V gene lost 4 bases and the J gene lost 6 bases, with 13 bases spanning the gap. CDR3 length equals 13 residues. Germline V gene data show CDR1 as SNHLY and CDR2 as FYNNEI. CDR3 residues: CASSAEVRGEQYF. CDR3 DNA sequence: TGTGCCAGCAGTGCCGAGGTCCGAGGCGAGCAGTACTTC.

This clonotype came up many times. The chain uses TRBV18 and TRBJ1-1; no clear D. Trimming shortened V by 3 bases and J by 7 bases, and 12 bases separated the two germline ends. The CDR3 is 13 residues long. Germline V gives CDR1 KGHSH, CDR2 LQKENI. CDR3 sequence (DNA): TGTGCCAGCTCACCCGTCGCAGAAGATGAAGCTTTCTTT. It specifies CASSPVAEDEAFF. The full variable domain, rest sourced from reference TRBV18 and TRBJ1-1, is NAGVMQNPRHLVRRRGQEARLRCSPMKGHSHVYWYRQLPEEGLKFMVYLQKENIIDESGMPKERFSAEFPKEGPSILRIQQVVRGDSAAYFCASSPVAEDEAFFGQGTRLTVV.

This clonotype turned up a few times. The rearrangement joins TRBV15 to TRBJ1-3; D possibly corresponds to TRBD1 (5 bases). V was trimmed by 0 bases and J by 3 bases, leaving 9 bases between them. Germline V gives CDR1 LNHNV, CDR2 YYDKDF (reference sequence). This CDR3 spans 15 amino acids. CDR3 amino acids: CATSRDHDSGNTIYF. The CDR3 DNA reads as TGTGCCACCAGCAGAGATCATGACAGTGGAAACACCATATATTTT.

This clonotype has only a few counts. The chain is built from TRBV6-1 and TRBJ2-1; possibly TRBD2 for D (6 bases). Trimming took off 5 bases at V and 7 bases at J, with 15 bases between the two ends. Germline V gene sequence: CDR1 MNHNS, CDR2 SASEGT. CDR3 length: 14 residues. CDR3 DNA sequence: TGTGCCAGCAGTCGGGACTCTCTTGGTAATGAGCAGTTCTTC. Its protein is CASSRDSLGNEQFF.

This clonotype was counted between two and nine times. The V gene is TRBV28, the J gene TRBJ1-4, with a weak D call TRBD1 (5 bases). V dropped 4 bases and J dropped 5 bases, with 8 bases sitting between them. CDR1 and CDR2 from the germline V gene are MDHEN and SYDVKM. The CDR3 has 13 residues. The CDR3, as DNA: TGTGCCAGCAGTTCAGCAGGGAATGAAAAACTGTTTTTT. It translates to CASSSAGNEKLFF.

The V gene is TRBV4-2, the J gene TRBJ2-5; 8 bases align to TRBD2. Germline-derived CDR1 and CDR2 are LGHNA and YNFKEQ. The CDR3 spans 15 residues. Trimming at V came to 4 bases and at J to 5 bases, leaving 9 bases not matched to a gene. The CDR3 nucleotides are TGTGCCAGCAGCCCCCGGGGGGGGCTGGGTGAGACCCAGTACTTC. It yields the protein CASSPRGGLGETQYF.

This clonotype was found many times. V is TRBV2 and J is TRBJ2-1; perhaps TRBD2 as D (6 bases). Germline V gene data show CDR1 as SNHLY and CDR2 as FYNNEI. V was cut by 4 bases and J by 0 bases, with 16 bases left in between. CDR3 length: 17 amino acids. The CDR3 spells CASSGIRRGSSYNEQFF. In DNA, the CDR3 is TGTGCCAGCAGTGGGATCCGGCGGGGCAGCTCCTACAATGAGCAGTTCTTC.

Comments on this clonotype: Just one base apart from a much larger clone, this may be a read error. This chain uses TRBV7-2 with TRBJ2-7, with D possibly matching TRBD2 (6 bases). V lost 5 bases, J lost 3 bases, and 20 bases lay in between. Germline lookup yields CDR1 SGHTA and CDR2 FQGNSA. The CDR3 spans 16 residues. The CDR3 loop is CASSLLAGRSFYEQYF. CDR3 DNA sequence: TGTGCCAGCAGCCTCCTGGCGGGGAGGTCCTTCTACGAGCAGTACTTC.

The table lists this clonotype with a few counts. This chain joins TRBV7-2 and TRBJ1-6; possibly TRBD1 for D (6 bases). This CDR3 has 14 residues. The V end lost 5 bases, the J end lost 10 bases, and 15 bases lay between the germline ends. CDR1 SGHTA and CDR2 FQGNSA come from the germline V gene. The CDR3 DNA sequence: TGTGCCAGCAGCCGGTGGACACAGGGATCACCCCTCCACTTT. This codes for CASSRWTQGSPLHF.

This clonotype has a handful of counts. The CDR3 nucleotides are TGTGCCAGCAGGCCCGACTGGCCCGGATCCACAGATACGCAGTATTTT. Amino acid sequence: CASRPDWPGSTDTQYF. V gene TRBV6-1 combines with J gene TRBJ2-3; D call uncertain. Germline V lookup: CDR1 MNHNS, CDR2 SASEGT. V lost 6 bases and J lost 2, with 18 bases in between. The CDR3 has 16 amino acids.